These 21 T cell receptor beta chains were all obtained from the same sample, sequenced in a study of CD8 T cells in Susac syndrome. The RNA, about 0.5 to 1 ug, was put through reverse transcription using random hexamers. TCRdb reprocessed the immunoSEQ multiplex PCR reads with MiXCR, giving one entry per CDR3 protein. The data contain 330,000 or so distinct CDR3 sequences, around 85% of them seen just once; the ten biggest clones take up roughly 0.21%. The sample consisted of CD8+ T cells from PBMCs. The source is a human donor with multiple sclerosis.

J is TRBJ2-1 and V is TRBV5-1; 8 bases are a match to TRBD2. The germline V gene encodes CDR1 SGHRS and CDR2 YFSETQ. J lost 4 bases, V lost 1 base, and 4 bases had no gene match. The CDR3 has 15 residues. CDR3 residues: CASSLWLAGYNEQFF. DNA for the CDR3: TGCGCCAGCAGCTTGTGGCTAGCGGGTTACAATGAGCAGTTCTTC.

V is TRBV20-1 and J is TRBJ2-7; 8 bases align to TRBD2. CDR3 length: 13 residues. In germline, CDR1 is DFQATT, CDR2 SNEGSKA (reference sequence). The CDR3 here is CSGVLAASYEQYF. The CDR3 DNA sequence: TGCAGCGGTGTACTAGCGGCATCCTACGAGCAGTACTTC.

The chain uses TRBV11-2 and TRBJ2-2; D gene unclear. The V end was cut by 10 bases, the J end by 1 base, with 10 bases between. The CDR3 consists of 13 residues. CDR1 SGHAT and CDR2 FQNNGV come from the germline V gene. As DNA, the CDR3 is TGTGCCACCGTCCCCCAGAACACCGGGGAGCTGTTTTTT. Amino acids: CATVPQNTGELFF.

V and J are TRBV19 and TRBJ2-1; 7 bases agree with TRBD1. CDR3 size: 18 residues. J was trimmed by 3 bases and V by 5 bases; bases with no gene match: 16. CDR1 is LNHDA and CDR2 is SQIVND in the germline V gene (reference sequence). This CDR3 reads CASSHLFLTGPFYNEQFF. The CDR3 DNA sequence: TGTGCCAGTAGTCACTTATTCTTGACAGGGCCGTTCTACAATGAGCAGTTCTTC.

The gene calls are TRBV28 and TRBJ2-3, with TRBD2 matching over 11 bases. The CDR3 runs 14 residues. The germline V gene encodes CDR1 MDHEN and CDR2 SYDVKM. J was trimmed by 5 bases and V by 5 bases; bases with no gene match: 3. This CDR3 is CASSLGTSGDTQYF. The CDR3 DNA follows: TGTGCCAGCAGTCTCGGGACTAGCGGAGATACGCAGTATTTT.

The chain joins TRBV27 to TRBJ2-2; no clear D. This CDR3 contains 14 residues. CDR1 and CDR2 (germline): MNHEY, SMNVEV (reference sequence). The germline V and J ends were trimmed by 7 bases and 3 bases, with 12 bases remaining between them. In DNA form, the CDR3 reads TGTGCCAGCACCGCCATTTGGGACACCGGGGAGCTGTTTTTT. This encodes CASTAIWDTGELFF.

The chain combines TRBV20-1 with TRBJ2-1; D unresolved. There are 18 residues in the CDR3. Germline CDR1 is DFQATT and CDR2 is SNEGSKA (reference sequence). The CDR3 loop reads CSGLSRYRAWSSYNEQFF. In nucleotides, the CDR3 is TGCAGCGGGCTAAGCAGGTATAGGGCCTGGAGCTCCTACAATGAGCAGTTCTTC.

The chain is built from TRBV7-9 and TRBJ2-1; D is ambiguous. This CDR3 comprises 19 residues. Germline CDR1 SEHNR, CDR2 FQNEAQ (reference sequence). The V and J ends lost 3 bases and 0 bases respectively, with 21 bases between them. This chain's CDR3 is CASSFPLAPTESSYNEQFF. The CDR3 DNA reads TGTGCCAGCAGCTTCCCACTGGCGCCAACAGAGAGCTCCTACAATGAGCAGTTCTTC.

V usage is TRBV27 and J usage is TRBJ2-2; 10 bases align to TRBD1. V shed 7 bases and J 6 bases; nucleotides not matched to a gene: 11. This CDR3 comprises 16 residues. Germline CDR1 reads MNHEY; CDR2 reads SMNVEV (reference sequence). This CDR3 is CASTERQGARPGELFF. CDR3 nucleotides: TGTGCCAGCACCGAACGACAGGGGGCTCGACCCGGGGAGCTGTTTTTT.

The chain couples TRBV9 to TRBJ1-1; no definite D call. V shed 2 bases and J shed 6 bases, with 17 bases lying between them. This CDR3 comprises 15 residues. Germline V lookup: CDR1 SGDLS, CDR2 YYNGEE. The CDR3 DNA reads TGTGCCAGCAGCGTCTTCGATCATCCGTTTTCTGAAGCTTTCTTT. Its translation: CASSVFDHPFSEAFF. Looking up the rest from reference TRBV9 and TRBJ1-1 gives the full variable domain: DSGVTQTPKHLITATGQRVTLRCSPRSGDLSVYWYQQSLDQGLQFLIQYYNGEERAKGNILERFSAQQFPDLHSELNLSSLELGDSALYFCASSVFDHPFSEAFFGQGTRLTVV.

The V gene is TRBV4-3, the J gene TRBJ2-2; D is possibly TRBD2 (6 bases). Germline V lookup: CDR1 LGHNA, CDR2 YSLEER. The CDR3 contains 15 residues. V lost 1 base and J lost 5, with 11 bases in between. The CDR3 DNA is TGCGCCAGCAGCCAAGCCGGAGGGCTGACCGGGGAGCTGTTTTTT. Its protein product is CASSQAGGLTGELFF.

This chain links TRBV27 with TRBJ1-1; TRBD1 aligns across 9 bases. The CDR3 is made up of 14 amino acids. Germline V lookup: CDR1 MNHEY, CDR2 SMNVEV (reference sequence). V lost 4 bases to trimming and J lost 4 bases; unmatched junction nucleotides: 4. The CDR3 DNA is TGTGCCAGCAGTTGGGGGACAGGGACCACTGAAGCTTTCTTT. Amino acids: CASSWGTGTTEAFF.

The chain carries TRBV28 and TRBJ2-1; 7 bases are a match to TRBD1. The V and J ends lost 8 bases and 7 bases, in that order; junction bases with no gene match: 5. This CDR3 has 12 residues. CDR1 and CDR2 (germline): MDHEN, SYDVKM. The CDR3 DNA reads TGTGCCAGCCTACAACAGGGGAATGAGCAGTTCTTC. It specifies CASLQQGNEQFF.

This chain connects TRBV28 to TRBJ1-5, with 8 positions matching TRBD1. Germline-derived CDR1 and CDR2 are MDHEN and SYDVKM. CDR3 length: 13 amino acids. Germline trimming cut 8 bases from V and 9 bases from J; bases unmatched to any gene: 9. The CDR3 is CASELTGDAPQHF. The CDR3 nucleotides read TGTGCCAGCGAATTGACAGGGGATGCGCCCCAGCATTTT.

The chain links TRBV30 to TRBJ1-1, with D perhaps TRBD1 (6 bases). V was shortened by 4 bases and J by 5 bases, with 17 bases between the two germline ends. Germline V gene data show CDR1 as GTSNPN and CDR2 as SVGIG (reference sequence). The CDR3 is made up of 14 amino acids. The CDR3 region is CAWKGGLTPTEAFF. CDR3 bases: TGTGCCTGGAAGGGGGGCCTTACGCCAACTGAAGCTTTCTTT.

The V gene is TRBV7-6, the J gene TRBJ2-7, with TRBD1 matching over 9 bases. With V trimmed by 5 bases and J by 5 bases, 13 bases remained unmatched. CDR1 is SGHVS and CDR2 is FNYEAQ in the germline V gene. The CDR3 is 16 residues long. In DNA, the CDR3 is TGTGCCAGCAGCAAAACAGGGGGCCTTTATACACACGAGCAGTACTTC. Its translation: CASSKTGGLYTHEQYF.

In its sample, this clonotype was seen once. This rearrangement joins TRBV7-6 to TRBJ2-1; tentative D call: TRBD1 (7 bases). The V and J ends lost 5 bases and 4 bases respectively, with 18 bases between them. Germline CDR1 reads SGHVS; CDR2 reads FNYEAQ. The CDR3 is made up of 16 amino acids. In DNA, the CDR3 is TGTGCCAGCAGCCCTGGAGGGGGCGGAAATTACAATGAGCAGTTCTTC. It is translated as CASSPGGGGNYNEQFF.

V gene TRBV4-1 combines with J gene TRBJ2-3; the D is unclear. Germline V gene lookup returns CDR1 MGHRA and CDR2 YSYEKL. The CDR3 consists of 14 residues. The germline V and J ends were trimmed by 2 bases and 0 bases, with 6 bases remaining between them. Written as DNA, the CDR3 is TGCGCCAGCAGCCAAATGACTAGCACAGATACGCAGTATTTT. Encoded protein: CASSQMTSTDTQYF.

This clonotype came up once. V is TRBV28 and J is TRBJ2-5; tentatively, D is TRBD2 (6 bases). Germline V CDR1 and CDR2: MDHEN, SYDVKM. CDR3 size: 14 residues. Trimming cost V 7 bases and J 2 bases, with 14 bases left between them. This CDR3 is CASMGRRKQETQYF. The CDR3 DNA reads TGTGCCAGCATGGGGAGGCGGAAACAAGAGACCCAGTACTTC. The complete variable domain, with remaining parts taken from reference TRBV28 and TRBJ2-5, reads DVKVTQSSRYLVKRTGEKVFLECVQDMDHENMFWYRQDPGLGLRLIYFSYDVKMKEKGDIPEGYSVSREKKERFSLILESASTNQTSMYLCASMGRRKQETQYFGPGTRLLVL.

This clonotype was seen only once. CDR3 region: CASSIGADGVQPQHF. The DNA for the CDR3 is TGTGCCAGTAGTATAGGGGCGGACGGGGTTCAGCCCCAGCATTTT. The rearrangement uses TRBV19 and TRBJ1-5; D gene ambiguous. This CDR3 has 15 residues. Looked up from germline, CDR1 is LNHDA and CDR2 is SQIVND (reference sequence). V gave up 1 base and J gave up 6 bases, with 13 bases separating them.

The J gene is TRBJ1-1, the V gene TRBV4-3; the match to TRBD1 covers 8 bases. After removal of 4 bases from V and 3 bases from J, the junction contained 7 bases not matched to a gene. The length of the CDR3 is 15 residues. Germline V gene lookup returns CDR1 LGHNA and CDR2 YSLEER. The CDR3 region is CASSPGQGVHTEAFF. The CDR3 DNA follows: TGCGCCAGCAGCCCCGGACAGGGAGTCCACACTGAAGCTTTCTTT.